Presented here are 8 T cell receptor beta chains from one specimen sequenced in a study of beta chain features in type 1 diabetes. Expressed TCRB transcripts were sequenced because the isolated RNA had all been reverse transcribed beforehand. Using immunoSEQ multiplex PCR, the repertoire was profiled, and TCRdb retains in-frame clones only, with some absent. The sample has 450,000 to 600,000 clones; approximately 31% are singletons. The sequencing input was naive CD4+ T cells from blood. Every receptor here comes from a man in his late teens or twenties in good health.

In this sample, this clone turned up a few times. Other DNA sequences within the sample encode an identical CDR3. The chain employs TRBV4-2 and TRBJ2-1; 8 nucleotides agree with TRBD2. V lost 0 bases and J lost 4; bases outside the gene matches: 5. The V gene's germline CDR1 is LGHNA and CDR2 YNFKEQ. This CDR3 has 16 residues. The CDR3 here is CASSQDVAGGYNEQFF. The CDR3, as DNA: TGTGCCAGCAGCCAAGATGTGGCGGGAGGTTACAATGAGCAGTTCTTC.

The V call is TRBV6-5, the J call TRBJ2-3; the D gene is possibly TRBD2 (5 bases). Germline CDR1 reads MNHEY; CDR2 reads SVGAGI. The V end lost 6 bases, the J end lost 5 bases, and 12 bases lay between the germline ends. The CDR3 is 13 amino acids. CDR3 in amino acids: CASRDLGRDTQYF. The CDR3 DNA reads as TGTGCCAGCAGGGACTTGGGTCGAGATACGCAGTATTTT.

There are a few counts of this clone. This chain connects TRBV29-1 to TRBJ2-1, with D perhaps TRBD2 (5 bases). The length of the CDR3 is 15 residues. Trimming removed 3 bases from V and 9 bases from J, with 21 bases in between. Germline-derived CDR1 and CDR2 are SQVTM and ANQGSEA. CDR3 protein: CSVDKYRGPTIEQFF. DNA for the CDR3: TGCAGCGTTGATAAGTATCGGGGTCCAACCATTGAGCAGTTCTTC.

V is TRBV7-2 and J is TRBJ1-5; tentatively, D is TRBD1 (5 bases). CDR1 and CDR2 (germline): SGHTA, FQGNSA. The CDR3 length is 14 residues. V lost 5 bases and J 8 bases, leaving 16 bases between the germline ends. The DNA for the CDR3 is TGTGCCAGCAGCCGTTTGGGGCTCGGGGAGCCCCAGCATTTT. Protein sequence: CASSRLGLGEPQHF.

This sequence joins TRBV25-1 and TRBJ1-1; D gene ambiguous. The CDR3 loop spans 13 amino acids. Trimming removed 6 bases at V and 6 bases at J, with 14 bases between. CDR1 and CDR2 (germline): MGHDK, SYGVNS. The CDR3 DNA reads as TGTGCCAGCAGGAAGGACTATGGCCCTGAAGCTTTCTTT. This translates into CASRKDYGPEAFF.

The chain couples TRBV29-1 to TRBJ2-3, with 8 bases aligning to TRBD2. CDR1 SQVTM and CDR2 ANQGSEA come from the germline V gene. This CDR3 region has 13 residues. V gave up 6 bases and J gave up 4 bases; unmatched junction bases: 6. The CDR3 region has the DNA TGCAGCGTCCACCTGACTAGCGCAGATACGCAGTATTTT. Translation: CSVHLTSADTQYF.

The chain recombines TRBV4-1 with TRBJ2-1, with 12 bases aligning to TRBD2. Germline V gives CDR1 MGHRA, CDR2 YSYEKL. V was pared by 4 bases and J by 6 bases, with 4 bases of the junction left unmatched. There are 15 residues in the CDR3. The CDR3 DNA reads as TGCGCCAGCAGCCGGACTAGCGGGATCGGCAATGAGCAGTTCTTC. Its protein is CASSRTSGIGNEQFF.

This clone was counted a few times. The V call is TRBV7-9, the J call TRBJ2-1; D may match TRBD1 or TRBD2 (5 bases each). Trimming took 2 bases from V and 14 from J, leaving 19 bases between them. Per the germline V gene, CDR1 is SEHNR and CDR2 is FQNEAQ (reference sequence). The length of the CDR3 is 14 residues. In DNA, the CDR3 is TGTGCCAGCAGCTTAAGGGACCAACAGGAAGGGGAGTTCTTC. Protein: CASSLRDQQEGEFF.